These 8 T cell receptor beta chains were all obtained from the same sample, sequenced in a study of T cell responses to AZD1222 COVID-19 vaccine. Repertoires were generated with immunoSEQ multiplex PCR, while TCRdb's copy carries only in-frame clones and drops some. Of under 70,000 clones detected, 80% to 85% appear once; the ten largest clones hold about 20%. The specimen was peripheral blood, collected on day 0 of AZD1222 vaccination. The receptor source for this set is an adult in good health.

V gene TRBV15 combines with J gene TRBJ2-5; tentative D call: TRBD2 (5 bases). The length of the CDR3 is 14 residues. Germline V gene lookup returns CDR1 LNHNV and CDR2 YYDKDF (reference sequence). The ends were cut back, 0 bases at V and 5 bases at J, with 10 bases in the middle. The CDR3 DNA sequence: TGTGCCACCAGCAGAGATATAGCGCGGGAGACCCAGTACTTC. It translates to CATSRDIARETQYF.

The rearrangement links TRBV2 to TRBJ1-2; no definite D call. CDR1 is SNHLY, CDR2 FYNNEI, per germline. The V end lost 3 bases, the J end lost 3 bases, and 5 bases lay between the germline ends. This CDR3 has 12 residues. CDR3 DNA: TGTGCCAGCAGTGATCAAGACTATGGCTACACCTTC. Protein product: CASSDQDYGYTF.

A few counts support this clone. The V gene is TRBV6-5, the J gene TRBJ1-6; D not certain. Germline CDR1 MNHEY, CDR2 SVGAGI. Trimming left V 6 bases short and J 9 bases short, with 9 bases between. The CDR3 has 12 amino acids. The CDR3 DNA sequence: TGTGCCAGCAGACTAAGCAGTTCACCCCTCCACTTT. Its translation: CASRLSSSPLHF.

The CDR3 loop is CASSPLTGDSNTEAFF. CDR3 DNA: TGTGCCAGCTCACCACTAACAGGGGATTCGAACACTGAAGCTTTCTTT. The chain employs TRBV18 and TRBJ1-1; TRBD1 matches 7 bases. V was clipped by 1 base and J by 1 base; unmatched bases: 6. The CDR3 extends over 16 amino acids. CDR1 KGHSH and CDR2 LQKENI come from the germline V gene.

The chain has TRBV3-1 (or the pseudogene TRBV3-2) and TRBJ1-1; the D gene is possibly TRBD1 (5 bases). Trimming removed 0 bases from V and 0 bases from J, with 8 bases in between. Per the germline V gene, CDR1 is LGHDT and CDR2 is YNNKEL (reference sequence). CDR3 size: 15 residues. The CDR3: CASSQDGAVNTEAFF. The DNA for the CDR3 is TGTGCCAGCAGCCAAGATGGGGCGGTGAACACTGAAGCTTTCTTT.

V and J are TRBV19 and TRBJ2-6; a weak D match, TRBD1 (6 bases). This CDR3 has 16 amino acids. CDR1 LNHDA and CDR2 SQIVND come from the germline V gene (reference sequence). V was cut by 10 bases and J by 0 bases, with 16 bases left in between. The CDR3 DNA reads as TGTGCCACCCAAGGCGGACAGTCCTCTGGGGCCAACGTCCTGACTTTC. It translates to CATQGGQSSGANVLTF.

The chain uses TRBV12-3 or TRBV12-4 and TRBJ2-5; D is unresolved. The germline V and J ends were trimmed by 3 bases and 7 bases, with 12 bases remaining between them. The CDR3 consists of 13 residues. CDR3 protein: CASSFSFSGTQYF. The CDR3 bases are TGTGCCAGCAGTTTTAGCTTTTCTGGGACCCAGTACTTC.

The chain joins TRBV5-1 to TRBJ2-7; perhaps TRBD1 as D (6 bases). V was pared by 4 bases and J by 3 bases, with 17 bases between. Germline V gene data show CDR1 as SGHRS and CDR2 as YFSETQ. CDR3 size: 15 residues. The CDR3 loop is CASSVDGTKYYEQYF. In DNA form, the CDR3 reads TGCGCCAGCAGCGTAGACGGGACAAAATACTACGAGCAGTACTTC.